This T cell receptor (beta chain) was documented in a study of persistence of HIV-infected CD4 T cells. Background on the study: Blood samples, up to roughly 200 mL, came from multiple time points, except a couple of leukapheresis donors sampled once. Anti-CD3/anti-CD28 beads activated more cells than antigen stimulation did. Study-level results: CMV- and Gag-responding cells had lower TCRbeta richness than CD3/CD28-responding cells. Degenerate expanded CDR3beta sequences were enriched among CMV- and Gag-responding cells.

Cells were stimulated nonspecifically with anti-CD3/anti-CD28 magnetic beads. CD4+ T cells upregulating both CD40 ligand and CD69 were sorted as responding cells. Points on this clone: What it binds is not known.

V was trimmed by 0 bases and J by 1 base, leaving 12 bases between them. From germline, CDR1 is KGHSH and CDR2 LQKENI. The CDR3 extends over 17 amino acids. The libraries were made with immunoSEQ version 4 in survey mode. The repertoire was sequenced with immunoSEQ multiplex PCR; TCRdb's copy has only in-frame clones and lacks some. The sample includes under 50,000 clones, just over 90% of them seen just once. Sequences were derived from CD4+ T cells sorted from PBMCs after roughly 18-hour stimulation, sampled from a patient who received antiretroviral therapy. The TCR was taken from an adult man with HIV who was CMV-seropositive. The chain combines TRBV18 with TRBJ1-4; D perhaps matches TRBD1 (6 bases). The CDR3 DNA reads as TGTGCCAGCTCACCACCGGGGGGGGCGCGAACTAATGAAAAACTGTTTTTT. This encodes CASSPPGGARTNEKLFF. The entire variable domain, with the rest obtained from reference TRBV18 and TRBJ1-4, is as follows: NAGVMQNPRHLVRRRGQEARLRCSPMKGHSHVYWYRQLPEEGLKFMVYLQKENIIDESGMPKERFSAEFPKEGPSILRIQQVVRGDSAAYFCASSPPGGARTNEKLFFGSGTQLSVL.